These T cell receptor beta chains were read from a single sample in a study of cytomegalovirus exposure and HLA in healthy donors. Using immunoSEQ multiplex PCR, the repertoire was profiled, and TCRdb retains in-frame clones only, with some absent. Of about 110,000 clones listed, 65% to 90% are singletons. Sample: PBMCs. These receptors were obtained from a woman in her thirties in good health and CMV-seronegative. Both conserved end residues are part of each CDR3. The D gene is left open where the match is weak. Clone size appears in some rows only: once, few, many, or a class for an expanded clone.

abundance	d_gene	v_gene	j_gene	CDR3nt	CDR3aa
-	-	TRBV11-1	TRBJ2-7	TGTGCCAGCAGCTTAGCGGTCAGGGGCTACGAGCAGTACTTC	CASSLAVRGYEQYF
few	TRBD1	TRBV18	TRBJ2-2	TGTGCCAGCTCACCCGGGACAGGTCTCACCGGGGAGCTGTTTTTT	CASSPGTGLTGELFF
-	TRBD1	TRBV5-4	TRBJ1-2	TGTGCCAGCAGCTTGGGAAGGGACAGGGGCGAAGCTAACTATGGCTACACCTTC	CASSLGRDRGEANYGYTF
-	-	TRBV4-1	TRBJ2-3	TGCGCCAGCAGCCTCGAGCGCGCCCGCACAGATACGCAGTATTTT	CASSLERARTDTQYF
few	-	TRBV19	TRBJ2-1	TGTGCCAGTAGTATCGCGGGAAATGGCAATGAGCAGTTCTTC	CASSIAGNGNEQFF
-	-	TRBV11-3	TRBJ1-5	TGTGCCAGCACCCCTAGTCGGGGGGCCAAAAGTCAGCCCCAGCATTTT	CASTPSRGAKSQPQHF
few	-	TRBV5-1	TRBJ1-1	TGCGCCAGCAGCTTGGTGAGGTGGGGACAGAACACTGAAGCTTTCTTT	CASSLVRWGQNTEAFF
-	-	TRBV18	TRBJ2-7	TGTGCCAGCTCACCGGGGCACGAGCAGTACTTC	CASSPGHEQYF
once	-	TRBV18	TRBJ1-4	TGTGCCAGCTCACCATCTGTTCCGGACATAAATGAAAAACTGTTTTTT	CASSPSVPDINEKLFF
-	TRBD1	TRBV4-1	TRBJ2-3	TGCGCCAGCAGCATAAGACAGGGGGCGATAGATACGCAGTATTTT	CASSIRQGAIDTQYF
-	-	TRBV5-4	TRBJ2-7	TGTGCCAGCAGCTTGGGCAGGTCCTACGAGCAGTACTTC	CASSLGRSYEQYF
-	-	TRBV7-2	TRBJ2-3	TGTGCCAGCAGCTTACGTGGAGGGACAGATACGCAGTATTTT	CASSLRGGTDTQYF
-	TRBD1	TRBV5-5	TRBJ2-4	TGTGCCAGCAGCTTGGAGGGGGCTCCAAACATTCAGTACTTC	CASSLEGAPNIQYF
-	TRBD2	TRBV7-8	TRBJ2-1	TGTGCCAGCAGCACCAAAACTAGCGGGAGGACCAATGAGCAGTTCTTC	CASSTKTSGRTNEQFF
-	TRBD1	TRBV5-1	TRBJ2-7	TGCGCCAGCAGCCCGCTACCGGGACAGGGGGCGTCGCAGCAGTACTTC	CASSPLPGQGASQQYF
-	TRBD1	TRBV7-9	TRBJ2-7	TGTGCCAGCAGCCCAGGGGGTAAGAACGAGCAGTACTTC	CASSPGGKNEQYF
-	TRBD2	TRBV27	TRBJ2-7	TGTGCCAGCAGTTACGGGACTAGCGGGAGAGGGGGTAGGTCCTACGAGCAGTACTTC	CASSYGTSGRGGRSYEQYF
-	TRBD2	TRBV4-1	TRBJ2-1	TGCGCCAGCAGCCGGGAGGGTTGGAATGAGCAGTTCTTC	CASSREGWNEQFF
-	-	TRBV11-2	TRBJ2-1	TGTGCCAGCAGCTTAGTGGGACTGCGGTGGGATGAGCAGTTCTTC	CASSLVGLRWDEQFF
-	TRBD2	TRBV18	TRBJ2-1	TGTGCCAGCTCACCCACCGGGACTAGTAGTGAGCAGTTCTTC	CASSPTGTSSEQFF
-	TRBD1	TRBV2	TRBJ1-2	TGTGCCAGCAGCGTGGGGACAGGGGGCGGCTACACCTTC	CASSVGTGGGYTF
-	-	TRBV18	TRBJ1-2	TGTGCCAGCTCCCCGGGACTCCAGGTTGGCTATGGCTACACCTTC	CASSPGLQVGYGYTF
once	-	TRBV10-3	TRBJ1-4	TGTGCCATCAGTGAGTCTGGGGGCGGGGGTAATGAAAAACTGTTTTTT	CAISESGGGGNEKLFF
once	TRBD2	TRBV7-3	TRBJ2-3	TGTGCCAGCAGTACTAGCGGGAGGTTAGATACGCAGTATTTT	CASSTSGRLDTQYF
-	TRBD2	TRBV6-5	TRBJ2-7	TGTGCCAGCAGTTCTGGGCCGGGGGGCGAGCAGTACTTC	CASSSGPGGEQYF
-	-	TRBV19	TRBJ1-3	TGTGCCAGTACCCCGACAGTAACAGGAAACACCATATATTTT	CASTPTVTGNTIYF
-	TRBD1	TRBV19	TRBJ1-2	TGTGCCAGTAGTACCCGGGACAGGGGAGGCTACACCTTC	CASSTRDRGGYTF
once	-	TRBV10-3	TRBJ1-4	TGTGCCATCAGTGACAATGGAGATGAAAAACTGTTTTTT	CAISDNGDEKLFF
-	TRBD1	TRBV7-8	TRBJ2-6	TGTGCCAGCAGCCCCCGGGACAGTTTCTTCTCTGGGGCCAACGTCCTGACTTTC	CASSPRDSFFSGANVLTF
-	TRBD1	TRBV25-1	TRBJ2-5	TGTGCCAGCGCCCGGACAGGGCACCAAGAGACCCAGTACTTC	CASARTGHQETQYF
few	-	TRBV6-6	TRBJ2-7	TGTGCCAGCAGTTACCGGGCAGGGGAGACCTACGAGCAGTACTTC	CASSYRAGETYEQYF
-	TRBD1	TRBV25-1	TRBJ2-1	TGTGCCAGCAGTAGTCTAACAGGGGGCGGTGAGCAGTTCTTC	CASSSLTGGGEQFF
-	TRBD2	TRBV2	TRBJ2-5	TGTGCCAGCAGGGGGGCTAGCGGGTCAGTTGAGACCCAGTACTTC	CASRGASGSVETQYF
few	-	TRBV28	TRBJ1-4	TGTGCCAGCAGTTTAGTCAGGGGAGAAAAACTGTTTTTT	CASSLVRGEKLFF
-	TRBD2	TRBV5-1	TRBJ2-2	TGCGCCAGCAGCTTGTCGCCCAGGACTAGCGACACCGGGGAGCTGTTTTTT	CASSLSPRTSDTGELFF
-	-	TRBV5-4	TRBJ2-1	TGTGCCAGCAACAGCTTAGGGGTCCAGGGAGGTACTGAGCAGTTCTTC	CASNSLGVQGGTEQFF
-	TRBD2	TRBV7-2	TRBJ2-3	TGTGCCAGCAGCTCGGCGGAGGTAGCGGGATTCTACCGTACGCAGTATTTT	CASSSAEVAGFYRTQYF
-	TRBD2	TRBV27	TRBJ2-7	TGTGCCAGTCCCGGTGGGAGGGTCTCCTACGAGCAGTACTTC	CASPGGRVSYEQYF
-	-	TRBV6-1	TRBJ2-5	TGTGCCAGCACTCCATGGGCAGGCTCGGTCGAGACCCAGTACTTC	CASTPWAGSVETQYF
-	-	TRBV6-4	TRBJ2-2	TGTGCCAGCAGTGATCCTAGTGCCGGGGAGCTGTTTTTT	CASSDPSAGELFF
-	-	TRBV9	TRBJ2-1	TGTGCCAGCAGCGGCGGGGGCCCCTACAATGAGCAGTTCTTC	CASSGGGPYNEQFF
-	-	TRBV7-6	TRBJ1-5	TGTGCCAGCAGCTTATGGCCAGGGGCGGATCAGCCCCAGCATTTT	CASSLWPGADQPQHF